The clone carrying this TCR beta chain was detected only a few times. The CDR3 totals 15 residues. Germline CDR1 is LGHNA and CDR2 is YSLEER. V lost 2 bases and J lost 6; bases outside the gene matches: 3. The source of the sample is a study of blood T cells in healthy people across ages. Using a J-beta primer mix together with a sample-barcoded 5' primer, a second PCR was run for about 7 to 12 cycles. One entry per CDR3 protein results from TCRdb running MiXCR on the 5' RACE reads. Of 850,000 to 950,000 distinct CDR3 sequences in the sample, more than 25% were seen once. The sample comprised blood. V usage is TRBV4-3 and J usage is TRBJ1-6; 8 bases align to TRBD1. This sequence was found in a woman older than 75 in good health. CDR3 region: CASSQWTGPNSPLHF. The CDR3 DNA reads TGCGCCAGCAGCCAATGGACAGGGCCTAATTCACCCCTCCACTTT.